A selection of T cell receptor beta chains follows, all from one sample in a study of OX40 agonist ivuxolimab in advanced cancers. Produced via immunoSEQ multiplex PCR; TCRdb's table is partial and in-frame only. The table lists fewer than 65,000 clones, 84% of them singletons. Sequencing was performed on CD4+ or CD8+ T cells sorted from blood, taken in a trial of the OX40 agonist ivuxolimab. Source of these receptors: an adult with an advanced solid tumor such as melanoma, head and neck, liver or kidney cancer. CDR3s include the opening cysteine and the closing phenylalanine or tryptophan. Each record gives: D gene, clone size, J gene, V gene, CDR3 protein, CDR3 DNA. The D gene is left open where the match is weak. For some rows the clone size is stated as once, few or many, or as a class when expanded; others skip it.

d_call: TRBD1; clone_size: -; j_call: TRBJ1-1; v_call: TRBV14; cdr3_aa: CASSLTGFDAEAFF; cdr3_nt: TGTGCCAGCAGCTTGACAGGGTTTGACGCTGAAGCTTTCTTT
d_call: -; clone_size: -; j_call: TRBJ1-1; v_call: TRBV14; cdr3_aa: CASSRSRNTEAFF; cdr3_nt: TGTGCCAGCAGCCGTAGTAGGAACACTGAAGCTTTCTTT
d_call: -; clone_size: -; j_call: TRBJ2-5; v_call: TRBV5-6; cdr3_aa: CASSFVQETQYF; cdr3_nt: TGTGCCAGCAGTTTTGTCCAAGAGACCCAGTACTTC
d_call: -; clone_size: few; j_call: TRBJ1-5; v_call: TRBV12-5; cdr3_aa: CASALSGVGQPQHF; cdr3_nt: TGTGCTAGTGCCCTGTCAGGGGTCGGTCAGCCCCAGCATTTT
d_call: -; clone_size: once; j_call: TRBJ1-5; v_call: TRBV10-1; cdr3_aa: CASSDRDQPQHF; cdr3_nt: TGCGCCAGCAGTGACCGAGATCAGCCCCAGCATTTT
d_call: TRBD1; clone_size: -; j_call: TRBJ2-2; v_call: TRBV19; cdr3_aa: CASSPLRAGGFLGELFF; cdr3_nt: TGTGCCAGTAGTCCCCTCAGGGCAGGGGGCTTTTTGGGGGAGCTGTTTTTT
d_call: -; clone_size: -; j_call: TRBJ1-1; v_call: TRBV29-1; cdr3_aa: CSVEVQVRPEAFF; cdr3_nt: TGCAGCGTTGAGGTACAGGTAAGACCTGAAGCTTTCTTT
d_call: -; clone_size: -; j_call: TRBJ2-2; v_call: TRBV12-5; cdr3_aa: CASFPGPSTGELFF; cdr3_nt: TGTGCTAGTTTTCCGGGACCGAGCACCGGGGAGCTGTTTTTT
d_call: TRBD2; clone_size: -; j_call: TRBJ2-1; v_call: TRBV29-1; cdr3_aa: CSVSPAGAPYNEQFF; cdr3_nt: TGCAGCGTTTCCCCTGCGGGAGCGCCCTACAATGAGCAGTTCTTC
d_call: TRBD2; clone_size: -; j_call: TRBJ2-5; v_call: TRBV29-1; cdr3_aa: CSVDPAGVQETQYF; cdr3_nt: TGCAGCGTTGACCCAGCGGGGGTCCAAGAGACCCAGTACTTC
d_call: -; clone_size: -; j_call: TRBJ2-3; v_call: TRBV6-5; cdr3_aa: CASRGSTDTQYF; cdr3_nt: TGTGCCAGCAGGGGGAGCACAGATACGCAGTATTTT
d_call: TRBD2; clone_size: -; j_call: TRBJ2-2; v_call: TRBV5-1; cdr3_aa: CASSLAPGLAGGLSTGELFF; cdr3_nt: TGCGCCAGCAGCTTGGCCCCGGGACTAGCGGGGGGGTTGAGCACCGGGGAGCTGTTTTTT
d_call: -; clone_size: once; j_call: TRBJ1-1; v_call: TRBV12-5; cdr3_aa: CASGPATGKVYTEAFF; cdr3_nt: TGTGCTAGTGGTCCAGCAACCGGGAAGGTTTACACTGAAGCTTTCTTT
d_call: -; clone_size: -; j_call: TRBJ1-2; v_call: TRBV28; cdr3_aa: CASSLRQGYYGYTF; cdr3_nt: TGTGCCAGCAGTTTGCGGCAGGGGTACTATGGCTACACCTTC
d_call: -; clone_size: -; j_call: TRBJ1-6; v_call: TRBV11-2; cdr3_aa: CASSLDPNSPLHF; cdr3_nt: TGTGCCAGCAGCTTAGATCCGAATTCACCCCTCCACTTT
d_call: -; clone_size: few; j_call: TRBJ1-5; v_call: TRBV18; cdr3_aa: CASSPGTVNQPQHF; cdr3_nt: TGTGCCAGCTCACCAGGGACCGTAAATCAGCCCCAGCATTTT
d_call: -; clone_size: -; j_call: TRBJ1-1; v_call: TRBV4-3; cdr3_aa: CASSQEYRYDGPTEAFF; cdr3_nt: TGCGCCAGCAGCCAAGAGTACAGGTACGATGGGCCCACTGAAGCTTTCTTT
d_call: -; clone_size: -; j_call: TRBJ2-1; v_call: TRBV7-2; cdr3_aa: CASSPEGGDEQFF; cdr3_nt: TGTGCCAGCAGCCCTGAAGGAGGGGATGAGCAGTTCTTC
d_call: -; clone_size: -; j_call: TRBJ1-1; v_call: TRBV7-8; cdr3_aa: CASSPRETMNTEAFF; cdr3_nt: TGTGCCAGCAGCCCACGAGAGACGATGAACACTGAAGCTTTCTTT
d_call: -; clone_size: -; j_call: TRBJ2-7; v_call: TRBV28; cdr3_aa: CASRDPGDVSYEQYF; cdr3_nt: TGTGCCAGCAGAGACCCAGGGGACGTTTCCTACGAGCAGTACTTC
d_call: -; clone_size: once; j_call: TRBJ2-1; v_call: TRBV6-5; cdr3_aa: CASSYRDVYNEQFF; cdr3_nt: TGTGCCAGCAGTTACCGCGACGTATACAATGAGCAGTTCTTC
d_call: TRBD2; clone_size: -; j_call: TRBJ2-7; v_call: TRBV19; cdr3_aa: CASSMKREGYEQYF; cdr3_nt: TGTGCCAGTAGTATGAAGCGGGAGGGTTACGAGCAGTACTTC
d_call: -; clone_size: -; j_call: TRBJ1-2; v_call: TRBV27; cdr3_aa: CASSLQGIYGYTF; cdr3_nt: TGTGCCAGCAGTTTACAGGGAATCTATGGCTACACCTTC
d_call: -; clone_size: -; j_call: TRBJ1-4; v_call: TRBV2; cdr3_aa: CASSELQANEKLFF; cdr3_nt: TGTGCCAGCAGTGAACTCCAGGCCAATGAAAAACTGTTTTTT
d_call: TRBD1; clone_size: -; j_call: TRBJ1-2; v_call: TRBV19; cdr3_aa: CASSPTWGTGARGYTF; cdr3_nt: TGTGCCAGTAGTCCGACCTGGGGGACAGGGGCGCGGGGCTACACCTTC
d_call: -; clone_size: -; j_call: TRBJ2-3; v_call: TRBV14; cdr3_aa: CASSQDSGPTDTQYF; cdr3_nt: TGTGCCAGCAGCCAAGATTCAGGGCCCACAGATACGCAGTATTTT
d_call: -; clone_size: -; j_call: TRBJ2-1; v_call: TRBV11-2; cdr3_aa: CASSLARTGHNEQFF; cdr3_nt: TGTGCCAGCAGCTTAGCCAGAACGGGGCACAATGAGCAGTTCTTC
d_call: TRBD2; clone_size: -; j_call: TRBJ2-2; v_call: TRBV5-1; cdr3_aa: CASSGTTSGITGELFF; cdr3_nt: TGCGCCAGCAGCGGAACGACTAGCGGGATAACCGGGGAGCTGTTTTTT
d_call: TRBD1; clone_size: -; j_call: TRBJ1-3; v_call: TRBV19; cdr3_aa: CASSIRDRLSGNTIYF; cdr3_nt: TGTGCCAGTAGTATCCGGGACAGACTTTCTGGAAACACCATATATTTT
d_call: -; clone_size: -; j_call: TRBJ2-4; v_call: TRBV2; cdr3_aa: CASRTGTSKNIQYF; cdr3_nt: TGTGCCAGCAGGACCGGGACCTCCAAAAACATTCAGTACTTC
d_call: TRBD1; clone_size: -; j_call: TRBJ1-5; v_call: TRBV19; cdr3_aa: CASGTASNQPQHF; cdr3_nt: TGTGCCAGCGGGACAGCCAGCAATCAGCCCCAGCATTTT
d_call: TRBD1; clone_size: -; j_call: TRBJ2-1; v_call: TRBV19; cdr3_aa: CASASPVGQGPREQFF; cdr3_nt: TGTGCCAGTGCCTCCCCCGTAGGACAGGGGCCCCGGGAGCAGTTCTTC
d_call: -; clone_size: -; j_call: TRBJ1-2; v_call: TRBV7-2; cdr3_aa: CASSPGLMTPGYGYTF; cdr3_nt: TGTGCCAGCAGCCCTGGCCTAATGACCCCGGGTTATGGCTACACCTTC
d_call: -; clone_size: -; j_call: TRBJ2-3; v_call: TRBV27; cdr3_aa: CASRPPFTDTQYF; cdr3_nt: TGTGCCAGCAGGCCACCATTCACAGATACGCAGTATTTT
d_call: -; clone_size: -; j_call: TRBJ1-5; v_call: TRBV7-2; cdr3_aa: CASSLLRGQPQHF; cdr3_nt: TGTGCCAGCAGCCTACTACGGGGTCAGCCCCAGCATTTT
d_call: -; clone_size: -; j_call: TRBJ1-4; v_call: TRBV5-1; cdr3_aa: CASSLVSGVTNEKLFF; cdr3_nt: TGCGCCAGCAGCTTGGTGTCAGGGGTAACTAATGAAAAACTGTTTTTT
d_call: TRBD1; clone_size: -; j_call: TRBJ1-1; v_call: TRBV15; cdr3_aa: CATSRVGGTVSEAFF; cdr3_nt: TGTGCCACCAGCAGAGTTGGGGGGACAGTATCTGAAGCTTTCTTT
d_call: -; clone_size: -; j_call: TRBJ1-5; v_call: TRBV7-2; cdr3_aa: CASSLRRDQPQHF; cdr3_nt: TGTGCCAGCAGCTTACGCAGGGACCAGCCCCAGCATTTT
d_call: -; clone_size: -; j_call: TRBJ1-3; v_call: TRBV5-4; cdr3_aa: CASSLVGVKNTIYF; cdr3_nt: TGTGCCAGCAGCTTGGTGGGCGTGAAAAACACCATATATTTT
d_call: TRBD1; clone_size: -; j_call: TRBJ2-2; v_call: TRBV6-5; cdr3_aa: CASSYPRTGMTGELFF; cdr3_nt: TGTGCCAGCAGTTACCCGAGGACAGGGATGACCGGGGAGCTGTTTTTT
d_call: TRBD2; clone_size: -; j_call: TRBJ2-7; v_call: TRBV5-4; cdr3_aa: CASSFGLAGGNYEQYF; cdr3_nt: TGTGCCAGCAGCTTCGGACTAGCGGGAGGAAACTACGAGCAGTACTTC
d_call: -; clone_size: few; j_call: TRBJ2-7; v_call: TRBV6-1; cdr3_aa: CASAFYEQYF; cdr3_nt: TGTGCCAGTGCCTTCTACGAGCAGTACTTC
d_call: -; clone_size: -; j_call: TRBJ2-3; v_call: TRBV15; cdr3_aa: CATSRVGQGTTDTQYF; cdr3_nt: TGTGCCACCAGCAGAGTGGGGCAGGGGACCACAGATACGCAGTATTTT
d_call: -; clone_size: -; j_call: TRBJ1-4; v_call: TRBV11-2; cdr3_aa: CASSSHHRTAAKLFF; cdr3_nt: TGTGCCAGCAGCTCTCACCACCGGACAGCCGCCAAACTGTTTTTT
d_call: -; clone_size: -; j_call: TRBJ1-1; v_call: TRBV18; cdr3_aa: CASSPPGWVDTEAFF; cdr3_nt: TGTGCCAGCTCACCACCCGGGTGGGTGGACACTGAAGCTTTCTTT
d_call: -; clone_size: -; j_call: TRBJ1-6; v_call: TRBV28; cdr3_aa: CASTGFNNSPLHF; cdr3_nt: TGTGCCTCAACAGGGTTCAATAATTCACCCCTCCACTTT
d_call: -; clone_size: -; j_call: TRBJ2-1; v_call: TRBV5-1; cdr3_aa: CASSAKEGTYNEQFF; cdr3_nt: TGCGCCAGCAGCGCCAAGGAGGGCACCTACAATGAGCAGTTCTTC